This T cell receptor (beta chain) originates from a study of cytomegalovirus exposure and HLA in healthy donors. Study results and caveats: When a later analysis was performed, an Asian-associated ancestry cluster reportedly had fewer N-insertions than the approximately 700-donor mean.

A remark on this clone: Its antigen remains unknown.

Use of 60 Vbeta and 13 Jbeta primers characterized the PCR. Assay used: immunoSEQ multiplex PCR; TCRdb lists only in-frame clones, some missing. This table holds about 170,000 clones, 77% found once. The sequenced material came from PBMCs. This receptor was taken from a female donor in good health and CMV-seronegative.

DNA for the CDR3: TGCAGCGTTGAAGATCGAGATGCTTCTTACACCTTC. Its translation: CSVEDRDASYTF. The chain recombines TRBV29-1 with TRBJ1-2; D unresolved. In germline, CDR1 is SQVTM, CDR2 ANQGSEA. This CDR3 contains 12 residues. The germline V and J ends were trimmed by 0 bases and 11 bases, with 13 bases remaining between them.